This TCR beta chain is drawn from a study of PD-L1 blockade in urothelial cancer. At the level of the study: Treatment start was followed by blood analysis at 3 weeks (second dose) and again at 6 weeks. A median of approximately 150,000 T cells was found in the blood samples. Findings of the study overall: Pretreatment blood TCR clonality under the median forecast improved survival.

This clone was found once. Its target is unknown. With V trimmed by 8 bases and J by 5 bases, 15 bases remained unmatched. Germline V CDR1 and CDR2: MDHEN, SYDVKM. The CDR3 has 16 amino acids. Time point: pretreatment peripheral blood. Method: immunoSEQ multiplex PCR; TCRdb's copy keeps in-frame clones and lacks some. The sample records just under 50,000 clones, 84% being singletons. The sample consisted of PBMCs, taken around atezolizumab (anti-PD-L1) treatment. The receptor comes from a man between 65 and 85 years old with urothelial cancer. The V gene is TRBV28, the J gene TRBJ2-7; the match to TRBD1 covers 10 bases. Written as DNA, the CDR3 is TGTGCCAGCGTTAGTGGGGGGACAGGGGCCGAACACGAGCAGTACTTC. Translated, it gives CASVSGGTGAEHEQYF.